These 24 T cell receptor beta chains share one sample of origin, sequenced in a study of T cells after yellow fever vaccination. TCRdb re-derived calls from the 5' RACE reads in MiXCR, one entry per CDR3 protein. The sample holds around 310,000 distinct CDR3 sequences, over 3.5% seen once. The specimen was PBMCs, collected 15 days after the yellow fever booster vaccination. These TCRs come from a man younger than 35 who received the YFV17D yellow fever vaccine.

The CDR3: CASSFTATPGANVLTF. CDR3 DNA sequence: TGTGCCAGCAGCTTCACGGCGACTCCCGGGGCCAACGTCCTGACTTTC. The chain carries TRBV11-2 and TRBJ2-6; D unresolved. The CDR3 has 16 residues. V was trimmed by 3 bases and J by 4 bases, leaving 13 bases between them. CDR1 and CDR2 (germline): SGHAT, FQNNGV.

The table lists this clonotype with many counts. The J gene is TRBJ2-7, the V gene TRBV18, with 7 bases identical to TRBD1. The CDR3 covers 13 residues. V lost 3 bases, J lost 7 bases, and 6 bases stayed unmatched. Germline V gene lookup returns CDR1 KGHSH and CDR2 LQKENI. This chain's CDR3 is CASSPQQGEEQYF. The CDR3 DNA follows: TGTGCCAGCTCACCTCAGCAGGGGGAAGAGCAGTACTTC.

This clonotype showed up many times. The rearrangement joins TRBV6-2 or TRBV6-3 to TRBJ1-5; maybe TRBD1 (6 bases). Germline lookup yields CDR1 MNHEY and CDR2 SVGEGT. The length of the CDR3 is 12 residues. Between the trimmed V and J ends, which lost 8 bases and 5 bases, there was a span of 10 bases. The CDR3 is CASGQYYQPQHF. As DNA, the CDR3 is TGTGCCAGCGGACAGTACTATCAGCCCCAGCATTTT.

This clonotype came up many times. Germline and junction disagree at one end, which may indicate a read error. The genes are TRBV7-9 and TRBJ1-3; no clear D gene. The CDR3 consists of 9 residues. Germline V gene sequence: CDR1 SEHNR, CDR2 FQNEAQ (reference sequence). The CDR3 nucleotides are TGTGCCAGCAGCGTTGTTGTGGTTTTT. Protein: CASSVVVVF. Together with reference TRBV7-9 and TRBJ1-3, the CDR3 gives the full variable domain: DTGVSQNPRHKITKRGQNVTFRCDPISEHNRLYWYRQTLGQGPEFLTYFQNEAQLEKSRLLSDRFSAERPKGSFSTLEIQRTEQGDSAMYLCASSVVVVFGEGSWLTVV.

The V call is TRBV24-1, the J call TRBJ1-2; 8 bases fit TRBD1. This CDR3 has 13 amino acids. The V gene's germline CDR1 is KGHDR and CDR2 SFDVKD. V was pared by 4 bases and J by 8 bases, with 5 bases of the junction left unmatched. This chain's CDR3 is CATSENDRGGYTF. The CDR3 DNA follows: TGTGCCACCAGTGAGAACGACAGGGGCGGCTACACCTTC.

This clonotype has ten or more counts. The chain couples TRBV12-3 or TRBV12-4 to TRBJ1-2; no reliable D call. The CDR3 spans 14 residues. The germline V and J ends were trimmed by 3 bases and 2 bases, with 10 bases remaining between them. For the CDR3, the DNA is TGTGCCAGCAGTTTGGCGGGCTCCAACTATGGCTACACCTTC. This translates into CASSLAGSNYGYTF.

V gene TRBV12-3 or TRBV12-4 combines with J gene TRBJ2-1; D uncertain. The CDR3 runs to 20 residues. V was trimmed by 4 bases and J by 1 base, leaving 26 bases between them. This CDR3 is CASSWAIRMGIRRSYNEQFF. Written as DNA, the CDR3 is TGTGCCAGCAGTTGGGCCATCCGTATGGGAATTAGAAGGTCCTACAATGAGCAGTTCTTC.

This clonotype was recorded a few times. The chain recombines TRBV20-1 with TRBJ1-1; D uncertain. The V end lost 6 bases, the J end lost 9 bases, and 14 bases lay between the germline ends. Per germline, CDR1 DFQATT and CDR2 SNEGSKA (reference sequence). The CDR3 length is 11 residues. In DNA form, the CDR3 reads TGCAGTGCCCCAGAACCATCCCAAGCTTTCTTT. It encodes CSAPEPSQAFF.

This clonotype showed up just a few times. V and J are TRBV5-1 and TRBJ2-5; no reliable D call. V was cut by 0 bases and J by 1 base, with 10 bases left in between. The CDR3 has 15 amino acids. Germline CDR1 and CDR2: SGHRS and YFSETQ. In DNA form, the CDR3 reads TGCGCCAGCAGCTTGGCCACAGAAGTCCAAGAGACCCAGTACTTC. This codes for CASSLATEVQETQYF.

This clonotype appeared a few times. The chain recombines TRBV7-9 with TRBJ2-1, with TRBD1 matching over 11 bases. With 4 bases clipped from V and 5 bases from J, the junction kept 4 bases outside the gene matches. This CDR3 region has 15 residues. In germline, CDR1 is SEHNR, CDR2 FQNEAQ (reference sequence). CDR3 sequence (DNA): TGTGCCAGCAGCTCGACGGGACAGGGGGACAATGAGCAGTTCTTC. Amino acid sequence: CASSSTGQGDNEQFF. The whole variable domain, filled in from reference TRBV7-9 and TRBJ2-1, reads DTGVSQNPRHKITKRGQNVTFRCDPISEHNRLYWYRQTLGQGPEFLTYFQNEAQLEKSRLLSDRFSAERPKGSFSTLEIQRTEQGDSAMYLCASSSTGQGDNEQFFGPGTRLTVL.

This clonotype was recorded a few times. The genes are TRBV15 and TRBJ2-7; TRBD1 matches 7 bases. The germline gives CDR1 LNHNV, CDR2 YYDKDF (reference sequence). The V gene end was trimmed by 0 bases and the J gene end by 7 bases; junction bases not matched to a gene: 9. The CDR3 loop spans 15 amino acids. CDR3 bases: TGTGCCACCAGCAGAGATAAGGGGGCTCTAAGGGAGCAGTACTTC. It translates to CATSRDKGALREQYF.

This clonotype was detected many times. This rearrangement joins TRBV5-1 to TRBJ2-3; D is possibly TRBD1 (5 bases). Trimming shortened V by 0 bases and J by 1 base, and 9 bases separated the two germline ends. CDR3 length: 15 amino acids. The germline V gene encodes CDR1 SGHRS and CDR2 YFSETQ. CDR3 protein: CASSLVSGRTDTQYF. In nucleotides, the CDR3 is TGCGCCAGCAGCTTGGTTTCAGGGCGCACAGATACGCAGTATTTT.

This clonotype was seen ten or more times. The rearrangement joins TRBV6-5 to TRBJ2-6; D gene uncertain. This CDR3 contains 14 residues. Trimming removed 8 bases at V and 0 bases at J, with 8 bases between. Germline CDR1 reads MNHEY; CDR2 reads SVGAGI. The CDR3 here is CASRLSSGANVLTF. The DNA for the CDR3 is TGTGCCAGCCGATTGAGCTCTGGGGCCAACGTCCTGACTTTC.

This clonotype was seen at least ten times. The gene calls are TRBV10-2 and TRBJ2-7; weak D call: TRBD2 (6 bases). This CDR3 comprises 13 residues. Trimming took off 9 bases at V and 2 bases at J, with 14 bases between the two ends. Germline V gives CDR1 WSHSY, CDR2 SAAADI. This chain's CDR3 is CASSRRETYEQYF. CDR3 DNA sequence: TGCGCCAGTTCTAGGCGGGAAACCTACGAGCAGTACTTC.

The sample holds many counts of this clonotype. The rearrangement joins TRBV6-1 to TRBJ1-4; D call uncertain. V dropped 7 bases and J dropped 4 bases, with 13 bases sitting between them. Germline V gene data show CDR1 as MNHNS and CDR2 as SASEGT. The length of the CDR3 is 14 residues. CDR3 in amino acids: CASTPAPGNEKLFF. The CDR3, as DNA: TGTGCCAGCACTCCGGCGCCGGGTAATGAAAAACTGTTTTTT.

This clonotype was recorded at least ten times. Relative to the germline gene, one junction end is altered; a read error may explain this. The rearrangement links TRBV12-3 or TRBV12-4 to TRBJ1-2, with D possibly matching TRBD1 (5 bases). CDR3 length: 12 residues. CDR3 region: CASSRDARGLSF. DNA for the CDR3: TGTGCCAGCAGTAGGGACGCCCGCGGCTTATCCTTC.

The V call is TRBV12-3 or TRBV12-4, the J call TRBJ2-7, with D hard to call. V lost 7 bases, J lost 3 bases, and 10 bases lay in between. The CDR3 runs to 12 residues. The CDR3 DNA follows: TGTGCCAGCACCCTGATGGACTACGAGCAGTACTTC. Encoded protein: CASTLMDYEQYF.

This clonotype was observed many times. The V call is TRBV20-1, the J call TRBJ1-5, with D uncertain. The CDR3 is 12 residues long. Germline V gene sequence: CDR1 DFQATT, CDR2 SNEGSKA (reference sequence). V shed 0 bases and J shed 2 bases, with 2 bases lying between them. CDR3 amino acids: CSARDGNQPQHF. CDR3 sequence (DNA): TGCAGTGCTAGAGATGGCAATCAGCCCCAGCATTTT.

This clonotype was observed many times. The chain joins TRBV4-2 to TRBJ2-1, with D possibly matching TRBD2 (6 bases). The V gene's germline CDR1 is LGHNA and CDR2 YNFKEQ. The CDR3 has 16 amino acids. The V end lost 5 bases, the J end lost 2 bases, and 16 bases lay between the germline ends. The CDR3 region is CASSVGAGGPYNEQFF. CDR3 coding DNA: TGTGCCAGCAGCGTTGGGGCCGGGGGTCCCTACAATGAGCAGTTCTTC.

The chain has TRBV5-4 and TRBJ2-2, with 7 bases identical to TRBD1. This CDR3 contains 15 residues. The ends lost 7 bases at V and 0 bases at J; junction bases unmatched: 6. The germline V gene encodes CDR1 SGHNT and CDR2 YYREEE (reference sequence). The CDR3 region is CASGDSYSNTGELFF. The CDR3 bases are TGTGCCAGCGGGGACAGCTATTCGAACACCGGGGAGCTGTTTTTT.

This clonotype has only a few counts. This chain connects TRBV5-1 to TRBJ2-3, with D uncertain. CDR1 and CDR2 from the germline V gene are SGHRS and YFSETQ. Trimming took off 0 bases at V and 6 bases at J, with 14 bases between the two ends. The CDR3 is made up of 15 amino acids. The CDR3 sequence: CASSLEGFLFDTQYF. As DNA, the CDR3 is TGCGCCAGCAGCTTGGAGGGATTTTTATTCGATACGCAGTATTTT.

This clonotype appeared many times. V usage is TRBV7-9 and J usage is TRBJ1-4; D is perhaps TRBD1 (6 bases). There are 13 residues in the CDR3. Trimming pared 8 bases from V and 8 bases from J, leaving 15 bases between. Per germline, CDR1 SEHNR and CDR2 FQNEAQ (reference sequence). The CDR3 loop reads CASRDGGGEKLFF. The CDR3 region has the DNA TGTGCCAGCCGCGACGGGGGCGGGGAAAAACTGTTTTTT.

The sample holds many counts of this clonotype. V and J are TRBV4-3 and TRBJ2-5; D gene unclear. Between the trimmed V and J ends, which lost 1 base and 1 base, there was a span of 4 bases. This CDR3 is built from 13 residues. Germline assignment: CDR1 LGHNA and CDR2 YSLEER. CDR3 region: CASSQGGQETQYF. Here the CDR3 DNA reads TGCGCCAGCAGCCAAGGGGGCCAAGAGACCCAGTACTTC.

Ten or more counts support this clonotype. The V and J genes are TRBV7-8 and TRBJ2-2; no reliable D call. There are 13 residues in the CDR3. Deletions cut 1 base from V and 4 bases from J, with 4 bases between. Germline V gives CDR1 SGHVS, CDR2 FQNEAQ. DNA for the CDR3: TGTGCCAGCAGCTTAGAACCCACCGGGGAGCTGTTTTTT. It is translated as CASSLEPTGELFF.